This entry lists 11 T cell receptor beta chains sequenced from one sample in a study of Ad26.COV2.S vaccination and SARS-CoV-2 variants. Treatment given: about 20 received Ad26.COV2.S at low or high dose, single or two shots; several received placebo; per-sample allocation not given. Sample collection was performed on day 63 after the first vaccine or placebo injection. Repertoires were generated with immunoSEQ multiplex PCR, while TCRdb's copy carries only in-frame clones and drops some. The data contain over 400,000 clones, 80% to 95% of them singletons. Sequencing was performed on peripheral blood, taken in a trial of Ad26.COV2.S vaccine versus placebo. Receptor source: a person aged 18-60 years who received the Ad26.COV2.S COVID-19 vaccine or a placebo.

This clone was recorded only once. The gene calls are TRBV7-8 and TRBJ2-5, with a weak D call TRBD1 (6 bases). The CDR3 has 16 amino acids. Germline V gene data show CDR1 as SGHVS and CDR2 as FQNEAQ. V was trimmed by 5 bases and J by 0 bases, leaving 16 bases between them. In nucleotides, the CDR3 is TGTGCCAGCAGCCCCCGGACAGCTAGAGACCAAGAGACCCAGTACTTC. This codes for CASSPRTARDQETQYF.

The V call is TRBV27, the J call TRBJ2-1; 8 bases are a match to TRBD2. The germline V gene encodes CDR1 MNHEY and CDR2 SMNVEV (reference sequence). This CDR3 is built from 14 residues. The ends lost 2 bases at V and 9 bases at J; junction bases unmatched: 6. The CDR3 sequence is CASSLGGGWGEQFF. The CDR3 DNA follows: TGTGCCAGCAGTTTAGGCGGGGGGTGGGGTGAGCAGTTCTTC.

This clone was detected only once. Germline and junction disagree at one end, which may indicate a read error. The chain is built from TRBV7-9 and TRBJ2-5; D is undetermined. Germline lookup yields CDR1 SEHNR and CDR2 FQNEAQ (reference sequence). CDR3 length: 14 amino acids. The CDR3 DNA reads TGTGCCAGCAGTTTAGGACCCGAGTGGGAGACCCAGTACTTC. Translated: CASSLGPEWETQYF.

The gene calls are TRBV11-2 and TRBJ2-3, with 13 bases matching TRBD2. CDR3 length: 16 residues. CDR1 is SGHAT and CDR2 is FQNNGV in the germline V gene. The junction had 9 bases not matched to a gene; V was cut back by 5 bases and J by 7 bases. The DNA of the CDR3 is TGTGCCAGCAGCCCCCAACTAGCGGGGGGGCGGTATACGCAGTATTTT. It specifies CASSPQLAGGRYTQYF.

This clone was observed a handful of times. V usage is TRBV19 and J usage is TRBJ1-2, with D tentatively TRBD1 (5 bases). The CDR3 runs to 16 residues. Germline-derived CDR1 and CDR2 are LNHDA and SQIVND (reference sequence). V was trimmed by 1 base and J by 4 bases, leaving 16 bases between them. The CDR3 DNA follows: TGTGCCAGTAGTATAGGCCCCCGGACATCGGGCTATGGCTACACCTTC. Amino acid sequence: CASSIGPRTSGYGYTF.

This clone came up a few times. The chain is built from TRBV7-9 and TRBJ2-5; D is unclear. Germline CDR1 is SEHNR and CDR2 is FQNEAQ (reference sequence). This CDR3 spans 15 amino acids. V lost 5 bases to trimming and J lost 2 bases, with 15 bases between them. CDR3 in DNA: TGTGCCAGCAGCCCTAGGATTAGTTCGCAAGAGACCCAGTACTTC. It codes for CASSPRISSQETQYF.

This sequence joins TRBV6-5 and TRBJ2-3; D is perhaps TRBD2 (5 bases). The V and J ends lost 5 bases and 4 bases respectively, with 13 bases between them. The germline gives CDR1 MNHEY, CDR2 SVGAGI. CDR3 size: 14 residues. CDR3: CASSPYGEADTQYF. The CDR3 coding sequence is TGTGCCAGCAGTCCATACGGGGAAGCAGATACGCAGTATTTT.

The chain couples TRBV19 to TRBJ1-2, with 9 nucleotides matching TRBD1. The CDR3 covers 15 residues. The junction had 9 bases not matched to a gene; V was cut back by 6 bases and J by 4 bases. The germline gives CDR1 LNHDA, CDR2 SQIVND (reference sequence). The CDR3 is CASRGGTGFSYGYTF. CDR3 sequence (DNA): TGTGCCAGTAGAGGGGGGACAGGGTTCTCCTATGGCTACACCTTC.

The rearrangement links TRBV2 to TRBJ2-1; TRBD2 matches at 9 bases. The V and J ends lost 1 base and 4 bases, in that order; junction bases with no gene match: 5. CDR1 and CDR2 from the germline V gene are SNHLY and FYNNEI. The CDR3 totals 16 residues. In nucleotides, the CDR3 is TGTGCCAGCAGTGAAGGGGCTAGCGGGGCTTACAATGAGCAGTTCTTC. Its translation: CASSEGASGAYNEQFF.

The J gene is TRBJ2-6, the V gene TRBV19, with 7 bases that match TRBD1. CDR1 and CDR2 (germline): LNHDA, SQIVND (reference sequence). Trimming took 6 bases from V and 0 from J; bases not matched to a gene: 5. This CDR3 is 16 amino acids long. Written as DNA, the CDR3 is TGTGCCAGTAGACGACAGGGCAGCTCTGGGGCCAACGTCCTGACTTTC. Translating gives CASRRQGSSGANVLTF.

The V gene is TRBV3-1 (or the pseudogene TRBV3-2), the J gene TRBJ1-1; no reliable D call. The CDR3 covers 14 residues. Germline V lookup: CDR1 LGHDT, CDR2 YNNKEL (reference sequence). The V end was cut by 5 bases, the J end by 3 bases, with 13 bases between. The CDR3 region has the DNA TGTGCCAGCAGCTCCCTGACCTGGGACACTGAAGCTTTCTTT. Translating gives CASSSLTWDTEAFF.